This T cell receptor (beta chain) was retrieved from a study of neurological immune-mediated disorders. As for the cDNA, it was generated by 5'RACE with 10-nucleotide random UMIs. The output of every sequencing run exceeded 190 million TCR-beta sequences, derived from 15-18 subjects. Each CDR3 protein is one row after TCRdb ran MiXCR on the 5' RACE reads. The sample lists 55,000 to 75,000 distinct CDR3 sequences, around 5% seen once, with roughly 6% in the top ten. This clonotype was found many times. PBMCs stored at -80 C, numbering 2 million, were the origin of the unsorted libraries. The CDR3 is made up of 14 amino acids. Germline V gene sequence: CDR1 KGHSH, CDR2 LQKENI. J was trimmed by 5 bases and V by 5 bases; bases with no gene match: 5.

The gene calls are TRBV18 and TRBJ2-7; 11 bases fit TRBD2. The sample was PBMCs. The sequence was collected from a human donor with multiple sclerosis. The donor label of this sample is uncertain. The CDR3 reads CASSASGGTHEQYF. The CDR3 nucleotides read TGTGCCAGCTCAGCTAGCGGGGGGACCCACGAGCAGTACTTC.